This is a list of T cell receptor beta chains from one sample in a study of response to subunit inactivated influenza vaccine. In TCRdb, the RT-PCR reads were re-called with MiXCR into one record per CDR3 protein. The table shows approximately 520,000 distinct CDR3 sequences, with 16% occurring only once. The material was CD4+ T cells sorted from PBMCs, obtained less than 25 months after vaccination. The source is a man in his fifties or sixties who received an inactivated influenza vaccine. The CDR3 runs from the conserved cysteine through the conserved F or W. D genes are given only for firm matches. Part of the rows lack a size; the others show once, few, many or a class for expanded clones.

>TRBD2|few|TRBV12-3/TRBV12-4|TRBJ2-3
TGTGCCAGCACCGTCCGTCTAGCGGGGGTCACAGATACGCAGTATTTT
CASTVRLAGVTDTQYF
>.|many|TRBV4-2|TRBJ1-6
TGTGCCAGCAGCCAAGAAAAGGGTTCACCCCTCCACTTT
CASSQEKGSPLHF
>.|.|TRBV20-1|TRBJ2-1
TGCAGTTCCCAGGGGCAGGGGACGACGGCGTTCTTC
CSSQGQGTTAFF
>TRBD1|.|TRBV4-2|TRBJ2-1
TGTGCCAGCAGCCAAGAAGACAGGGGGCACTCCTACAATGAGCAGTTCTTC
CASSQEDRGHSYNEQFF
>.|.|TRBV6-1|TRBJ1-4
TGTGCCAGCAGAGCCGGGAACAATGAAAAACTGTTTTTT
CASRAGNNEKLFF
>TRBD2|.|TRBV4-1|TRBJ2-1
TGCGCCAGCAGCCAAGGAGGGGCTAGCGGGGTCAATGAGCAGTTCTTC
CASSQGGASGVNEQFF
>.|many|TRBV20-1|TRBJ2-7
TGCAGTGCAAAACTAGTAAACGAGCAGTACTTC
CSAKLVNEQYF
>TRBD1|.|TRBV20-1|TRBJ1-3
TGCAGTGCTAGAGTTGTAGGGGGCCTTAGAAACACCATATATTTT
CSARVVGGLRNTIYF
>.|few|TRBV7-2|TRBJ2-4
TGTGCCAGCAGCTTAGCGCCCTACAGGGTCGGTGGGAACATTCAGTACTTC
CASSLAPYRVGGNIQYF
>TRBD1|.|TRBV20-1|TRBJ1-1
TGCAGTGCTAGGAACAGGGGGCAGGGCACTGAAGCTTTCTTT
CSARNRGQGTEAFF
>TRBD1|.|TRBV27|TRBJ1-5
TGTGCCAGCAGTTTAAGGGACAGGGATCAGCCCCAGCATTTT
CASSLRDRDQPQHF
>TRBD2|.|TRBV12-3/TRBV12-4|TRBJ2-3
TGTGCCAGCAGTTTAGGGTCGGGGGGGCCGAATACGCAGTATTTT
CASSLGSGGPNTQYF
>.|few|TRBV4-3|TRBJ1-1
TGCGCCAGCAGCCTCGAGGGGGGCGGGGGTGAAGCTTTCTTT
CASSLEGGGGEAFF
>.|many|TRBV12-3/TRBV12-4|TRBJ2-3
TGTGCCAGCAGTTCACCCCCCGGGGCAGATACGCAGTATTTT
CASSSPPGADTQYF
>.|many|TRBV6-2/TRBV6-3|TRBJ2-2
TGTGCCAGCAGAGCAGGTGCAAACACCGGGGAGCTGTTTTTT
CASRAGANTGELFF
>.|few|TRBV3-1|TRBJ2-5
TGTGCCAGCGCACTGGCCTGGGAGACCCAGTACTTC
CASALAWETQYF
>TRBD2|few|TRBV10-2|TRBJ2-3
TGCGCCAGCAGCGCTACGGGACTAGCAGGAAATACGCAGTATTTT
CASSATGLAGNTQYF
>.|few|TRBV5-1|TRBJ2-2
TGCGCCAGCAGCTTGGGGACGTCCGGGGAGCTGTTTTTT
CASSLGTSGELFF
>.|few|TRBV20-1|TRBJ2-1
TGCAGTGCTAGTCTAGGGCCAGCCTACAATGAGCAGTTCTTC
CSASLGPAYNEQFF
>TRBD1|.|TRBV4-3|TRBJ2-5
TGCGCCAGCAGCCAAGATAGCAGGGGGCGGCAGACCCAGTACTTC
CASSQDSRGRQTQYF
>.|.|TRBV14|TRBJ2-3
TGTGCCAGCAGCCAAGATGAACCCGGACGGGGCACAGATACGCAGTATTTT
CASSQDEPGRGTDTQYF
>.|.|TRBV28|TRBJ2-5
TGTGCCAGCAGACCTATGGGACGAGAGACCCAGTACTTC
CASRPMGRETQYF
>.|few|TRBV6-5|TRBJ2-7
TGTGCCAGCAGTTTGTTTCAGGGACCCTACGAGCAGTACTTC
CASSLFQGPYEQYF
>.|.|TRBV20-1|TRBJ1-2
TGCAGTGCTAGAGATTCTAGGGCTGGCTACACCTTC
CSARDSRAGYTF
>TRBD2|.|TRBV24-1|TRBJ2-1
TGTGCCACCAGTGATTTACTAGCGGGAACGGGCGGGCAGTTCTTC
CATSDLLAGTGGQFF
>.|few|TRBV5-1|TRBJ2-2
TGCGCCAGCAGCTTGGGGCAGTGGGAAACCGGGGAGCTGTTTTTT
CASSLGQWETGELFF
>TRBD2|few|TRBV5-1|TRBJ2-7
TGCGCCAGCAGCTCTAGCGGGAGGGCCTTCCACGAGCAGTACTTC
CASSSSGRAFHEQYF
>.|few|TRBV4-1|TRBJ1-2
TGCGCCAGCAGCCAAGTTACGGGGGGGTTAGGTGGCTACACCTTC
CASSQVTGGLGGYTF
>.|many|TRBV7-8|TRBJ2-7
TGTGCCAGCAGCTTAGCATCTGTGGGAACTTTCTCCTACGAGCAGTACTTC
CASSLASVGTFSYEQYF
>TRBD2|many|TRBV29-1|TRBJ2-5
TGCAGCGTTGCACTAGCGGGAGGAGCAGAGACCCAGTACTTC
CSVALAGGAETQYF
>.|few|TRBV5-4|TRBJ2-3
TGTGCCAGCAGCCCGTTCACCAGCACAGATACGCAGTATTTT
CASSPFTSTDTQYF
>.|few|TRBV21-1|TRBJ2-7
TGTGCCAGCCCAACGGGACGTCTCTACGAGCAGTACTTC
CASPTGRLYEQYF
>TRBD2|many|TRBV7-9|TRBJ2-3
TGTGCCAGCAGCGTTAGCGGGAGAACAGATACGCAGTATTTT
CASSVSGRTDTQYF
>TRBD1|few|TRBV29-1|TRBJ2-3
TGCAGCGTTACCCCGACAGGGGGTCCCACAGATACGCAGTATTTT
CSVTPTGGPTDTQYF
>.|few|TRBV25-1|TRBJ2-5
TGTGCCAGCAGGCACCTAGGGAGCAACCAAGAGACCCAGTACTTC
CASRHLGSNQETQYF
>.|many|TRBV28|TRBJ1-4
TGTGCCAGCAGTTTAGGGAGGACCCGGACAAAACTGTTTTTT
CASSLGRTRTKLFF
>.|few|TRBV7-8|TRBJ2-7
TGTGCCAGCAGCCCGCGACTGTCCTACGAGCAGTACTTC
CASSPRLSYEQYF
>TRBD1|few|TRBV6-5|TRBJ1-1
TGTGCCAGCAGTTACCAGGACAGGGGGCCTGAAGCTTTCTTT
CASSYQDRGPEAFF
>.|few|TRBV21-1|TRBJ2-7
TGTGCCAGCAGCAAGGAGCACAGCCGGGGTGGCGAGCAGTACTTC
CASSKEHSRGGEQYF
>TRBD1|.|TRBV6-5|TRBJ1-2
TGTGCCAGCAGTTACTCTCCGGGACAGTACAATGGCTACACCTTC
CASSYSPGQYNGYTF
>.|few|TRBV7-9|TRBJ2-7
TGTGCCAGCAGCCGTGATGGAGAGCAGTACTTC
CASSRDGEQYF
>TRBD2|.|TRBV11-1|TRBJ2-3
TGTGCCAGCAGCTTCCCTCGACTAGCGGGAGGGCCAGCCACAGATACGCAGTATTTT
CASSFPRLAGGPATDTQYF
>TRBD2|few|TRBV20-1|TRBJ2-7
TGCAGTGTTACAGGAGCGGGGGGATTCTCCTACGAGCAGTACTTC
CSVTGAGGFSYEQYF
>.|few|TRBV30|TRBJ2-7
TGTGCCTGGAGTGAGGACGGAATTACCTACGAGCAGTACTTC
CAWSEDGITYEQYF
>.|.|TRBV28|TRBJ2-1
TGTGCCAGCAGTTTTTCAAGCGGACCAGACAATGAGCAGTTCTTC
CASSFSSGPDNEQFF